This T cell receptor (beta chain) was found in a study of early T cells in non-severe SARS-CoV-2 infection (dated by TCRdb to the early 2020s). General notes on the study: TCR sequencing used bulk RNA from unsorted whole blood, so alpha and beta chains could not be paired. Here is what the overall study found, with its caveats: Matching against VDJdb was skewed toward anti-spike CD8 responses, likely underestimated virus-specific expansions, and missed private and CD4 specificities.

Comments on this clonotype: This clone's antigen is unknown. There are no base qualities to consult, and no much larger clone falls within one base.

Library method: 5' RACE. Sequencer: NextSeq 500. The TCR library protocol attached unique molecular identifiers to individual cDNA molecules to correct for sequencing error and PCR bias. Both TCR alpha and beta chains were sequenced, and tight co-correlation was observed between alpha and beta sequence abundances in each sample. The paper's data handling went like this. V gene, J gene and CDR3 annotation of TCR sequences was performed with Decombinator V4. Expanded TCRs were defined as changing significantly between any two time points under a Poisson model with p below 0.0001. TCR abundances were normalised to the total number of TCRs sequenced in each sample and reported as counts per million. MAIT TCRs were defined by TRAV1-2 paired with TRAJ12, TRAJ20 or TRAJ33, and iNKT TCRs by TRAV10 paired with TRAJ18. VDJdb, accessed 1 November 2021, was searched for CMV, EBV and SARS-CoV-2 annotated TCRs, with TCRs annotated for multiple antigens excluded. Through fastp at Q25 and MiXCR, TCRdb rebuilt clones from the public reads, retaining in-frame beta chains. Rows with one shared CDR3 protein collapse into an entry with the most common genes and DNA. TCRdb, rather than the study authors, made the V and J calls. This sample comprises 25,000 to 30,000 distinct CDR3 sequences, roughly 4.3% of them detected only once. The biggest ten clones account for under 6.5% of the sample.

A case-control design nested within a healthcare worker cohort in London, UK, was used, with weekly nasopharyngeal swab PCR tests and blood sampling performed. Healthcare workers were recruited during the week of the UK lockdown, between 23 and 31 March 2020, and followed weekly for up to roughly 15 weeks. Sequences DFQATT (CDR1) and SNEGSKA (CDR2) are obtained from the germline V gene (reference sequence). Clipping removes 0 bases from V and 0 bases from J, with 6 as the unmatched junction base count. Taken from cysteine to phenylalanine, the CDR3 has 16 residues. This entry keeps only the CDR3 DNA: 48 bases, framed from base 1.

The origin of this receptor is an adult who was a healthcare worker with PCR-confirmed SARS-CoV-2 infection or an uninfected control (not recorded which). Sequencing input: whole blood. This sequence uses TRBV20-1 and TRBJ2-5, with 8 middle bases fitting TRBD1. The nucleotides read TGCAGTGCTAGAGATCCCCGGGACAGGTACCAAGAGACCCAGTACTTC. It is translated as CSARDPRDRYQETQYF.